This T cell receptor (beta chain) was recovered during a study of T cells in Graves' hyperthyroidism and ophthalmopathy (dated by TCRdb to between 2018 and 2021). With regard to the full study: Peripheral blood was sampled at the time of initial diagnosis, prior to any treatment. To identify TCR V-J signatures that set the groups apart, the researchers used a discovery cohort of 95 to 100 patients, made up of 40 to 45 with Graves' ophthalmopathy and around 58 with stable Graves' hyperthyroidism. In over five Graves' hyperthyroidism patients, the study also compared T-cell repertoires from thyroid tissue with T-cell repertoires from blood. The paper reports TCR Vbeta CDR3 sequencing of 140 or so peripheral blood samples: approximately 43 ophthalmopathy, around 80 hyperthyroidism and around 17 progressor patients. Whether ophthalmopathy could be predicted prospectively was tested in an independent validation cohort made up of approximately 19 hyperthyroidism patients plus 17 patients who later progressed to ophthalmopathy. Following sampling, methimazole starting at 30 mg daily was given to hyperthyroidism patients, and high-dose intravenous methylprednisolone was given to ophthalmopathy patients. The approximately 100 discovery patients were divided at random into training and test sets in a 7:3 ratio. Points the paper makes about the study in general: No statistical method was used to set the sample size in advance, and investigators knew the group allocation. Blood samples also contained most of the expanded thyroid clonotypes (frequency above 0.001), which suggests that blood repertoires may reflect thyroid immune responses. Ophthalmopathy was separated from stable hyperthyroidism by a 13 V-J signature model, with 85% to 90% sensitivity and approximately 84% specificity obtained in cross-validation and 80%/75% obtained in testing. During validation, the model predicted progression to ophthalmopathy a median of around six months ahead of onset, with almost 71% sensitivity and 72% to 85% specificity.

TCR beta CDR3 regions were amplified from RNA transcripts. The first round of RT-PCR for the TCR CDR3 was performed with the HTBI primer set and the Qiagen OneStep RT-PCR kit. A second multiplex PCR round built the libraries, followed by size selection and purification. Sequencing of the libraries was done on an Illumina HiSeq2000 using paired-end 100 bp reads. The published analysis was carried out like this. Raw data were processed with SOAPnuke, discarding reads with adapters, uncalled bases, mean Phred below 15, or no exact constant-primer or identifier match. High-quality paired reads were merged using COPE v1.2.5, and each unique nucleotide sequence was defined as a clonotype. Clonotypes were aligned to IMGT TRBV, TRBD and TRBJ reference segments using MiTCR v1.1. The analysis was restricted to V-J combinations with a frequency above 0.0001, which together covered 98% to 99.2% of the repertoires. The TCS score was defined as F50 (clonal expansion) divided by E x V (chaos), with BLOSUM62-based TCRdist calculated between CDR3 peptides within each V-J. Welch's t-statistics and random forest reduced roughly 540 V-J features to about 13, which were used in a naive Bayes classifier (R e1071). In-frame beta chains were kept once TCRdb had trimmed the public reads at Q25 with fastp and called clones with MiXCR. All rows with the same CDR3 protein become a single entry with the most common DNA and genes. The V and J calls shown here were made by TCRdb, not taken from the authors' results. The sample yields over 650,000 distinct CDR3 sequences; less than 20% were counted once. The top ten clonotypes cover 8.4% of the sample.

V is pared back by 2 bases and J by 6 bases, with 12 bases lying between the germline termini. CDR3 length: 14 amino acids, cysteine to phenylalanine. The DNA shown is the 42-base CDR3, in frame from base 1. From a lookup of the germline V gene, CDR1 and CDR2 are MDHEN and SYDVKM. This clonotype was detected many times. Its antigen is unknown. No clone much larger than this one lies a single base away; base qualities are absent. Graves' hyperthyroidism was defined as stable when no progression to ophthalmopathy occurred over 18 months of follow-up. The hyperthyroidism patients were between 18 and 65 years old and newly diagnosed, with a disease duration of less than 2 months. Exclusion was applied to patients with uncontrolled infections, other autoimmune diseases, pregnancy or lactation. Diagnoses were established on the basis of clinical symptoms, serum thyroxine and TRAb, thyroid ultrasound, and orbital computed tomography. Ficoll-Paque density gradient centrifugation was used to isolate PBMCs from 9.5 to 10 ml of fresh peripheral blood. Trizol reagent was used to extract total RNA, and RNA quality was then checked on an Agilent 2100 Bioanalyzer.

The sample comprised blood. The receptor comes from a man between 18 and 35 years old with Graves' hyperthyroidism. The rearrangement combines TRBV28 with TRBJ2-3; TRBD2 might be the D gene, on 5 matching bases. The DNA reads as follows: TGTGCCAGCAGTTTAGGGGAGAGATTGGATACGCAGTATTTT. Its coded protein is CASSLGERLDTQYF. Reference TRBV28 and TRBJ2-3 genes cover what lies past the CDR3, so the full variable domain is DVKVTQSSRYLVKRTGEKVFLECVQDMDHENMFWYRQDPGLGLRLIYFSYDVKMKEKGDIPEGYSVSREKKERFSLILESASTNQTSMYLCASSLGERLDTQYFGPGTRLTVL.